This passage covers 7 T cell receptor beta chains from one sample sequenced in a study of tumor and adjacent non-tumor tissue in lung cancer (dated by TCRdb to the late 2010s). The library was generated by multiplex PCR. The instrument given in TCRdb is Illumina HiSeq 2500. TCRbeta libraries were constructed through three rounds of nested PCR with primers (Table S4) according to protocols modified from ARM-PCR. TCRdb applied fastp at Q25 and MiXCR to the public reads, then kept only in-frame beta chains. CDR3 protein duplicates are merged, each entry listing the most common genes and DNA. Here the sample has 40,000 to 50,000 distinct CDR3 sequences; roughly 67% occur a single time. Of the sample, about 29% is held by the ten largest clones. RNA was isolated from bulk unsorted tissue, and RNA quality was assessed with a NanoDrop ND-1000 and an Agilent 2100. The normal lung samples consisted of distant non-tumor tissue collected more than 3 cm from the tumor edge.

Sequencing input: distant non-tumor lung tissue. The receptor set was obtained from a woman in her sixties or seventies with non-small cell lung cancer.

Regarding this clonotype: At one boundary the junction diverges from the germline segment, which might be a read error. This chain links TRBV29-1 with TRBJ2-7; 9 positions match TRBD1. Germline CDR1 and CDR2: SQVTM and ANQGSEA. The CDR3 totals 14 residues. Here the CDR3 reads CSVGQGVPTCEHYF. The CDR3 nucleotides are TGCAGCGTTGGACAGGGGGTCCCTACCTGCGAGCATTACTTC.

A remark on this clonotype: One end of the junction fails to match germline, which may point to a read error. The chain joins TRBV5-1 to TRBJ1-1; D perhaps matches TRBD1 (5 bases). Germline values: CDR1 SGHRS, CDR2 YFSETQ. This CDR3 has 14 residues. This CDR3 reads CASSSRTMNTEAFF. CDR3 sequence (DNA): TGCGCCAGCAGCTCAAGGACAATGAACACTGAGGCTTTCTTT. The full variable domain, its missing parts supplied by reference TRBV5-1 and TRBJ1-1, is KAGVTQTPRYLIKTRGQQVTLSCSPISGHRSVSWYQQTPGQGLQFLFEYFSETQRNKGNFPGRFSGRQFSNSRSEMNVSTLELGDSALYLCASSSRTMNTEAFFGQGTRLTVV.

Concerning this clonotype itself: As the CDR3 is not closed by the conserved phenylalanine or tryptophan, this likely results from a read error. The chain joins TRBV12-3 or TRBV12-4 to TRBJ1-1, with D maybe TRBD1 (5 bases). CDR3 length: 14 residues. The CDR3 coding sequence is TGTACCAGCAGTTTTGGGGGGAGAACATCTGAAGCTTTCCTT. This encodes CTSSFGGRTSEAFL.

This clonotype was picked up a small number of times. A much bigger clone sits one base away, suggesting this may be a read error. V usage is TRBV6-1 and J usage is TRBJ2-2; TRBD2 might be the D (5 bases). Germline V CDR1 and CDR2: MNHNS, SASEGT. CDR3 length: 13 residues. CDR3 amino acids: CASSDRNTGEPFF. The CDR3 nucleotides are TGTGCCAGCAGTGACAGGAACACCGGGGAGCCGTTTTTT.

The chain links TRBV12-3 or TRBV12-4 to TRBJ2-4; D perhaps matches TRBD2 (6 bases). The CDR3 contains 15 residues. V lost 3 bases, J lost 6 bases, and 15 bases lay in between. The CDR3 DNA follows: TGTGCCAGCAGTTTGATCGTCGGGGGTGGAAACATTCAGTACTTC. It yields the protein CASSLIVGGGNIQYF.

With regard to this clonotype: A much more abundant neighbour one base away suggests this may be a read error. The V call is TRBV28, the J call TRBJ2-1, with unresolved D. Germline CDR1 reads MDHEN; CDR2 reads SYDVKM. This CDR3 spans 14 amino acids. CDR3 sequence reads: CASSLGSRGNEEFF. In DNA, the CDR3 is TGTGCCAGCAGTCTGGGTTCCCGTGGAAATGAGGAGTTCTTC.

This clonotype occurred many times. V gene TRBV5-5 combines with J gene TRBJ1-2; 7 nucleotides align to TRBD1. The CDR3 runs 15 residues. Germline CDR1 reads SGHKS; CDR2 reads YYEKEE (reference sequence). V lost 4 bases, J lost 1 base, and 7 bases stayed unmatched. The CDR3 DNA is TGTGCCAGCAGCCGTGGGACAGTGGATAACTATGGCTACACCTTC. As protein: CASSRGTVDNYGYTF.